Sequencing of this T cell receptor (beta chain) was carried out in a study of beta chain features in type 1 diabetes. Study observations and caveats: A moderate, significant TCRB CDR3 shortening appeared in type 1 diabetes across four CD4+ subsets. Patients and controls would share equally any PCR tilt toward shorter templates.

Germline CDR1 reads SGHRS; CDR2 reads YFSETQ. CDR3 length: 14 residues. J was trimmed by 8 bases and V by 0 bases; bases with no gene match: 4. CD45RO/CCR7/CD25/CD127/CD95/CD27 staining was used to isolate CD4+ naive, central memory, regulatory and stem cell-like memory cells by sorting. This clone occurred a few times. The target antigen is unknown. Expressed TCRB transcripts got sequenced, as all isolated RNA was reverse transcribed. Deep immunoSEQ sequencing covered naive, central memory and regulatory T cell samples. Assay: immunoSEQ multiplex PCR; the TCRdb copy retains only in-frame clones and omits some. The sample holds 280,000 or so clones, 15% seen once.

The sample taken for sequencing was naive CD4+ T cells from blood. This TCR was sampled from a man in his late teens or twenties with type 1 diabetes. The chain uses TRBV5-1 and TRBJ2-1; 8 nucleotides align to TRBD1. The CDR3 bases are TGCGCCAGCAGCTTGGCCCCGACAGGGGATGAGCAGTTCTTC. The encoded protein is CASSLAPTGDEQFF.